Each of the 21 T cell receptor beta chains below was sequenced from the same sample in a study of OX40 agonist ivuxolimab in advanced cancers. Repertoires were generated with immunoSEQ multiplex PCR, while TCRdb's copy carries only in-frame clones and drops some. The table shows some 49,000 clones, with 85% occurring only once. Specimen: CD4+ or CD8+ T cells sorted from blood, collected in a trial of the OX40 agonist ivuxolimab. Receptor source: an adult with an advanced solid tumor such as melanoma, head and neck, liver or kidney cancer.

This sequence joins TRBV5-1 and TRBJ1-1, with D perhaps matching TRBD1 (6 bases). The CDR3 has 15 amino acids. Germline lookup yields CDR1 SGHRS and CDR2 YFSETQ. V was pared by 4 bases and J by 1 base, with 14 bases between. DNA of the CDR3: TGCGCCAGCAGCCCTGGAAGGACAGCGAACACTGAAGCTTTCTTT. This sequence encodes CASSPGRTANTEAFF.

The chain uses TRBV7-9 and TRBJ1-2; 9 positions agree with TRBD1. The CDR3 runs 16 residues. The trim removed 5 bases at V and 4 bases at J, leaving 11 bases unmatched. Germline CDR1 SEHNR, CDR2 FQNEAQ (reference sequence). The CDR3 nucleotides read TGTGCCAGCAGCGTGCGGGACAGGGCACCTGGCTATGGCTACACCTTC. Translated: CASSVRDRAPGYGYTF.

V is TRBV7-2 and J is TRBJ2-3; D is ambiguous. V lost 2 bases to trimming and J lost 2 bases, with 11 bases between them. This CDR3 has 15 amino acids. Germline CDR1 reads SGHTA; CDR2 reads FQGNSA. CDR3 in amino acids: CASSLSADATDTQYF. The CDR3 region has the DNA TGTGCCAGCAGCTTATCCGCCGACGCCACAGATACGCAGTATTTT.

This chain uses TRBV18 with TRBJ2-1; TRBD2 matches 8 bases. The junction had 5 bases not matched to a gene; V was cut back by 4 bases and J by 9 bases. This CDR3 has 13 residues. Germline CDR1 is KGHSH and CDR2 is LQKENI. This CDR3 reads CASSLGGASEQFF. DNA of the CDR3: TGTGCCAGCTCACTCGGGGGGGCGTCTGAGCAGTTCTTC.

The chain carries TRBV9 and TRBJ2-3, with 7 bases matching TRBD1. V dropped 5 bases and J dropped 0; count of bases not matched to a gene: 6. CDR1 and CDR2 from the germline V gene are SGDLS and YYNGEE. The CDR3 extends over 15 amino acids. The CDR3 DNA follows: TGTGCCAGCAGTTATCCAGGGGGTAGCACAGATACGCAGTATTTT. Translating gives CASSYPGGSTDTQYF. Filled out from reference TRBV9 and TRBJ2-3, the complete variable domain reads DSGVTQTPKHLITATGQRVTLRCSPRSGDLSVYWYQQSLDQGLQFLIQYYNGEERAKGNILERFSAQQFPDLHSELNLSSLELGDSALYFCASSYPGGSTDTQYFGPGTRLTVL.

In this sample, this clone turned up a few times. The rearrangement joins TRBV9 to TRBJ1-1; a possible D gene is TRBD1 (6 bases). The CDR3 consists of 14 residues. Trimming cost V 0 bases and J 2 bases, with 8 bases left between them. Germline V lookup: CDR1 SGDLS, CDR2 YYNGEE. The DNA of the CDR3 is TGTGCCAGCAGCGTAGGACAGGCAAACACTGAAGCTTTCTTT. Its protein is CASSVGQANTEAFF.

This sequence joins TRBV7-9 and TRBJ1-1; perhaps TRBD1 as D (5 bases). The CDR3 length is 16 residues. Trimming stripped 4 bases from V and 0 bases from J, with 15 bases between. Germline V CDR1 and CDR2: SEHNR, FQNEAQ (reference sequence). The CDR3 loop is CASSSRGRAMNTEAFF. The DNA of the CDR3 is TGTGCCAGCAGCTCGCGGGGGAGGGCCATGAACACTGAAGCTTTCTTT.

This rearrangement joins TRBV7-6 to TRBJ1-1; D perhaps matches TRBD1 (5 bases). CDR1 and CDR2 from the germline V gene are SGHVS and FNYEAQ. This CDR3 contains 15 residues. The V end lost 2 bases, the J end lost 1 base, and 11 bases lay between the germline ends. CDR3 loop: CASSLSFRENTEAFF. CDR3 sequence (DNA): TGTGCCAGCAGCTTATCGTTCAGGGAGAACACTGAAGCTTTCTTT.

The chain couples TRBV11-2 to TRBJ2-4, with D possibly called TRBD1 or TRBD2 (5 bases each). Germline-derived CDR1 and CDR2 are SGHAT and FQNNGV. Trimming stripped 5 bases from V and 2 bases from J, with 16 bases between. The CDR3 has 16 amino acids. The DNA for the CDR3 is TGTGCCAGCAGCCTGTTGGTCCGGGGCACCAAAAACATTCAGTACTTC. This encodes CASSLLVRGTKNIQYF.

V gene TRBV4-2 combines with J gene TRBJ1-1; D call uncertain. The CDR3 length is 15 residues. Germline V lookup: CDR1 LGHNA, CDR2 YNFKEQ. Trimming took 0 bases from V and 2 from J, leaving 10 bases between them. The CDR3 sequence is CASSQESSQNTEAFF. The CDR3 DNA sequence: TGTGCCAGCAGCCAAGAAAGTTCCCAAAACACTGAAGCTTTCTTT.

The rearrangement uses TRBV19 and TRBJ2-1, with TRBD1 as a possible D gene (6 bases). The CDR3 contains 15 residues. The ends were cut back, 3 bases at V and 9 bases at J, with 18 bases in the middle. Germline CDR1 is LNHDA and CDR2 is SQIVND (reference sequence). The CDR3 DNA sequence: TGTGCCAGTAGTATCCTACAGGGAAGGGTGGTTGAGCAGTTCTTC. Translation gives CASSILQGRVVEQFF.

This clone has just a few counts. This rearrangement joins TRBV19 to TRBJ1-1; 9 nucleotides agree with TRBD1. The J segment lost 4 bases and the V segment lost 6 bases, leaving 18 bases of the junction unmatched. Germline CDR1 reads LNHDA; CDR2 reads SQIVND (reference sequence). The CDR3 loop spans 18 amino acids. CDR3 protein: CASRPHLGTGSEGTEAFF. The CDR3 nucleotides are TGTGCCAGTAGGCCTCACCTCGGGACAGGGAGCGAGGGCACTGAAGCTTTCTTT.

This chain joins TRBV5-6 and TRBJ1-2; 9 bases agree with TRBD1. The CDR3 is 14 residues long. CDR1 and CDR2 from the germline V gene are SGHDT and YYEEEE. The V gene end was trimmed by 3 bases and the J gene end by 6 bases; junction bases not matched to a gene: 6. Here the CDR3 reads CASSSGTGFHGYTF. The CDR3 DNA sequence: TGTGCCAGCAGCTCCGGGACAGGGTTCCATGGCTACACCTTC. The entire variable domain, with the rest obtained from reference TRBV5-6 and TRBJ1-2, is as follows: DAGVTQSPTHLIKTRGQQVTLRCSPKSGHDTVSWYQQALGQGPQFIFQYYEEEERQRGNFPDRFSGHQFPNYSSELNVNALLLGDSALYLCASSSGTGFHGYTFGSGTRLTVV.

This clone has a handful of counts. The CDR3 region has the DNA TGTGCCAGCAGCTTGGCCGCAGGCAGGAAAAAACTGTTTTTT. This gives the protein CASSLAAGRKKLFF. V is TRBV5-6 and J is TRBJ1-4; D call uncertain. V lost 0 bases and J 9 bases, leaving 12 bases between the germline ends. The V gene's germline CDR1 is SGHDT and CDR2 YYEEEE. This CDR3 comprises 14 residues.

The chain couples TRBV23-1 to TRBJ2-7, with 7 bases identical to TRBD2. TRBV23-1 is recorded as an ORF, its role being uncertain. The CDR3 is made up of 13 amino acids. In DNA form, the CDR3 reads TGCGCTGCGGGTGGGGGGGTGATCGACGAGCAGTACTTC. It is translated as CAAGGGVIDEQYF.

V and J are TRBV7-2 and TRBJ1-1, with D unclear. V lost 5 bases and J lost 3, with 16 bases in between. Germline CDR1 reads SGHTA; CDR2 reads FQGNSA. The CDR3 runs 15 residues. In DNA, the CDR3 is TGTGCCAGCAGCCCCCTCGTCAGGCCCCACACTGAAGCTTTCTTT. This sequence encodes CASSPLVRPHTEAFF.

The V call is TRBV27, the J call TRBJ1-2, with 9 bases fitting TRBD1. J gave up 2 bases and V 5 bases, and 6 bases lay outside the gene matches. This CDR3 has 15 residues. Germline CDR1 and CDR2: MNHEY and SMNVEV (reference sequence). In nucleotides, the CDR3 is TGTGCCAGCAGTACACGGACAGGGGAGAACTATGGCTACACCTTC. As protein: CASSTRTGENYGYTF.

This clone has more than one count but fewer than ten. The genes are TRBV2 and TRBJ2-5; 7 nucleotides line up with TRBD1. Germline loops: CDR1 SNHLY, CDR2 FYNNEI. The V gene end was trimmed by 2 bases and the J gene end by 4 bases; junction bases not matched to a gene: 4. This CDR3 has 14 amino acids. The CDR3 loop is CASSEYRGVETQYF. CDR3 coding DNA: TGTGCCAGCAGTGAATACAGGGGAGTAGAGACCCAGTACTTC. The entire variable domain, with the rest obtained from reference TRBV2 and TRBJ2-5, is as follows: EPEVTQTPSHQVTQMGQEVILRCVPISNHLYFYWYRQILGQKVEFLVSFYNNEISEKSEIFDDQFSVERPDGSNFTLKIRSTKLEDSAMYFCASSEYRGVETQYFGPGTRLLVL.

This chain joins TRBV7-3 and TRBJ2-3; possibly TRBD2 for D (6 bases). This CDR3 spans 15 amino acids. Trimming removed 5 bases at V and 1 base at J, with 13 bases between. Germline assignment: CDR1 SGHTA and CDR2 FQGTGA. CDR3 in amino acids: CASSPKEGGTDTQYF. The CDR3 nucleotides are TGTGCCAGCAGCCCAAAGGAGGGCGGCACAGATACGCAGTATTTT. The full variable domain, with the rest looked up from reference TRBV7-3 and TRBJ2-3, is GAGVSQTPSNKVTEKGKYVELRCDPISGHTALYWYRQSLGQGPEFLIYFQGTGAADDSGLPNDRFFAVRPEGSVSTLKIQRTERGDSAVYLCASSPKEGGTDTQYFGPGTRLTVL.

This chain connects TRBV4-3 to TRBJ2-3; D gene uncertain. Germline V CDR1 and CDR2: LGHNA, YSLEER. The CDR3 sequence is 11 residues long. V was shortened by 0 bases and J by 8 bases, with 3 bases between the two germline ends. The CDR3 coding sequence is TGCGCCAGCAGCCAAGACGGTACGCAGTATTTT. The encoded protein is CASSQDGTQYF.

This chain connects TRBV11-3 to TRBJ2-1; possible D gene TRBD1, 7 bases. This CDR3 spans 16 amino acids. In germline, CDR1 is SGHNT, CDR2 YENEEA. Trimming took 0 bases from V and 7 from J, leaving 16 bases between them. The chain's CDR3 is CASSLESRGASNEQFF. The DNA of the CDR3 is TGTGCCAGCAGCTTAGAGAGCAGGGGGGCGTCGAATGAGCAGTTCTTC.